These 11 T cell receptor beta chains were all obtained from the same sample, sequenced in a study of T cell responses to AZD1222 COVID-19 vaccine. Clones were sequenced by immunoSEQ multiplex PCR, and TCRdb holds only the in-frame ones, with some missing. The sample lists around 70,000 clones, about nine tenths seen once, with roughly 7.3% in the top ten. This sample comprised peripheral blood, obtained on day 0 of AZD1222 vaccination. The receptors come from an adult in good health.

The rearrangement uses TRBV3-1 (or the pseudogene TRBV3-2) and TRBJ1-2, with TRBD1 matching over 10 bases. The germline gives CDR1 LGHDT, CDR2 YNNKEL (reference sequence). V was pared by 1 base and J by 4 bases, with 3 bases of the junction left unmatched. The CDR3 consists of 15 residues. The CDR3 protein is CASSQVRTGGYGYTF. CDR3 nucleotides: TGTGCCAGCAGCCAAGTAAGGACAGGGGGCTATGGCTACACCTTC.

The V call is TRBV19, the J call TRBJ2-1, with 7 bases identical to TRBD1. Germline V gene sequence: CDR1 LNHDA, CDR2 SQIVND (reference sequence). With V trimmed by 6 bases and J by 4 bases, 12 bases remained unmatched. This CDR3 is 16 amino acids long. In DNA form, the CDR3 reads TGTGCCAGTAGCATCGAGGGACAGATAGGGTACAATGAGCAGTTCTTC. Its translation is CASSIEGQIGYNEQFF.

The chain uses TRBV2 and TRBJ1-6; D is ambiguous. The CDR3 spans 13 residues. Germline values: CDR1 SNHLY, CDR2 FYNNEI. The V end was cut by 8 bases, the J end by 7 bases, with 12 bases between. CDR3 sequence: CASRQDENSPLHF. The CDR3 DNA reads as TGTGCCAGCCGGCAGGATGAGAATTCACCCCTCCACTTT.

This chain uses TRBV1 with TRBJ1-6; the tabulated D call, TRBD1, remains unverified against the DNA. TRBV1 is reported as a pseudogene. The CDR3 is made up of 15 amino acids. This chain's CDR3 is CTSSLRDHRGNTLHF. The CDR3 bases are TGCACCAGCAGCCTACGGGATCACAGGGGGAATACCCTCCACTTT.

The chain joins TRBV4-3 to TRBJ2-7, with D unclear. The ends were cut back, 0 bases at V and 2 bases at J, with 11 bases in the middle. The CDR3 length is 15 residues. The germline V gene has CDR1 LGHNA and CDR2 YSLEER. The CDR3 DNA sequence: TGCGCCAGCAGCCAAGAGTCAAATCCCGCCTACGAGCAGTACTTC. Protein: CASSQESNPAYEQYF.

The V and J genes are TRBV5-1 and TRBJ1-2; TRBD1 is a possible D gene (5 bases). The germline V gene has CDR1 SGHRS and CDR2 YFSETQ. This CDR3 region has 17 residues. V was clipped by 4 bases and J by 3 bases, with 22 bases between them. The CDR3 region has the DNA TGCGCCAGCAGCATACAACCGGTGACTGCGGGGGACTATGGCTACACCTTC. The encoded protein is CASSIQPVTAGDYGYTF.

The chain has TRBV5-1 and TRBJ2-2; TRBD2 aligns across 9 bases. The CDR3 loop spans 15 amino acids. CDR1 SGHRS and CDR2 YFSETQ come from the germline V gene. V trimming: 1 base; J trimming: 3 bases; junction bases outside the gene matches: 1. This chain's CDR3 is CASSLRTSDTGELFF. CDR3 DNA: TGCGCCAGCAGCTTGAGGACTAGCGACACCGGGGAGCTGTTTTTT.

This chain uses TRBV12-3 or TRBV12-4 with TRBJ1-6, with 7 bases identical to TRBD1. The CDR3 contains 13 residues. The trim removed 6 bases at V and 6 bases at J, leaving 2 bases unmatched. Here the CDR3 reads CASSQGGNSPLHF. CDR3 DNA sequence: TGTGCCAGCAGCCAGGGGGGTAATTCACCCCTCCACTTT.

The chain uses TRBV7-6 and TRBJ2-5; D call uncertain. Trimming took off 1 base at V and 2 bases at J, with 11 bases between the two ends. CDR1 and CDR2 from the germline V gene are SGHVS and FNYEAQ. The CDR3 extends over 15 amino acids. This CDR3 is CASSLVGNRQETQYF. For the CDR3, the DNA is TGTGCCAGCAGCTTAGTGGGGAATCGACAAGAGACCCAGTACTTC.

J is TRBJ1-5 and V is TRBV6-4, with D uncertain. Looked up from germline, CDR1 is MRHNA and CDR2 is SNTAGT. Trimming stripped 7 bases from V and 7 bases from J, with 11 bases between. This CDR3 contains 12 residues. The CDR3 is CASTRLKQPQHF. As DNA, the CDR3 is TGTGCCAGCACCAGACTAAAGCAGCCCCAGCATTTT.

This clone has just one count. The chain joins TRBV5-1 to TRBJ1-4; D not resolved. Trimming left V 4 bases short and J 0 bases short, with 7 bases between. The CDR3 spans 14 residues. Germline loops: CDR1 SGHRS, CDR2 YFSETQ. The CDR3 region has the DNA TGCGCCAGCAGCCCGACTTCAACTAATGAAAAACTGTTTTTT. It is translated as CASSPTSTNEKLFF.